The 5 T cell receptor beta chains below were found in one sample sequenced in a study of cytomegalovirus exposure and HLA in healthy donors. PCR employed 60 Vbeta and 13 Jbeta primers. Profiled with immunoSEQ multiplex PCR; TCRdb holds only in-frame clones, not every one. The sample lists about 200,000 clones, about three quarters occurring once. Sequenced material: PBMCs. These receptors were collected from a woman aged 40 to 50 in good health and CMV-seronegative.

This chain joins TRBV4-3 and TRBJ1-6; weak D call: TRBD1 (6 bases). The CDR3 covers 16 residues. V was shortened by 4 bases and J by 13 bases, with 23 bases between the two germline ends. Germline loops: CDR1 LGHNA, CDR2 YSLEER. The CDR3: CASSRVPGTTSSPLHF. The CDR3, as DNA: TGCGCCAGCAGCCGGGTCCCCGGGACAACCTCAAGCCCCCTCCACTTT.

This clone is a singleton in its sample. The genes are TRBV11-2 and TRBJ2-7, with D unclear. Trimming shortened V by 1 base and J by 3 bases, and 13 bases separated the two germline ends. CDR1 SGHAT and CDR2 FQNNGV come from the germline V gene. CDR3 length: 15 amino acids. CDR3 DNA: TGTGCCAGCAGCTTAGTACCGGCTAGATACTACGAGCAGTACGTC. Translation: CASSLVPARYYEQYV.

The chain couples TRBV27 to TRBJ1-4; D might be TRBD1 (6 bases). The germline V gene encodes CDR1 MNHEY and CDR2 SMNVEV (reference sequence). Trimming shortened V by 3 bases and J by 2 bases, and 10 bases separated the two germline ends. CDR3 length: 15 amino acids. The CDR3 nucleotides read TGTGCCAGCAGTTTTATCCAGGGGACTAATGAAAAACTGTTTTTT. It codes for CASSFIQGTNEKLFF. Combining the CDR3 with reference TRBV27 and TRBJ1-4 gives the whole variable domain EAQVTQNPRYLITVTGKKLTVTCSQNMNHEYMSWYRQDPGLGLRQIYYSMNVEVTDKGDVPEGYKVSRKEKRNFPLILESPSPNQTSLYFCASSFIQGTNEKLFFGSGTQLSVL.

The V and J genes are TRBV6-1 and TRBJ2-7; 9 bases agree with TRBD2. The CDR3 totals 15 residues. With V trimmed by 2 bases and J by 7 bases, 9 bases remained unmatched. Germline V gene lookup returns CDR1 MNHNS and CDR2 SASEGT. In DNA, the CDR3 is TGTGCCAGCAGTGAACCGGGACTAGCCGTGGGGGAGCAGTACGTC. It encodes CASSEPGLAVGEQYV.

CDR3: CASSLMQGRTTEAFF. The CDR3 nucleotides read TGTGCCAGCTCACTTATGCAGGGGCGTACCACTGAAGCTTTCTTT. The V gene is TRBV18, the J gene TRBJ1-1; possible D gene TRBD1, 6 bases. The ends were cut back, 4 bases at V and 4 bases at J, with 16 bases in the middle. Germline values: CDR1 KGHSH, CDR2 LQKENI. The CDR3 contains 15 residues.